The rows below give T cell receptor beta chains drawn from one sample of a study of blood T cell repertoires in COVID-19. Profiling relied on immunoSEQ multiplex PCR, and the TCRdb table lists in-frame clones only, not all of them. This table has 270,000 or so clones, around 89% appearing once. Sample: peripheral blood. These receptor sequences come from a man aged 35 to 55 with acute or convalescent COVID-19. Both conserved end residues are part of each CDR3. The D gene is left open where the match is weak. A clone size is listed for some rows: how often the clone was seen (once, few, many), or a class if it is expanded.

d_gene | j_gene | len | abundance | v_gene | CDR3nt | CDR3aa
TRBD2 | TRBJ2-2 | 17 | few | TRBV6-2/TRBV6-3 | TGTGCCAGCAGTCCCCTCCCCGGGCGGGGGTTGACCGGGGAGCTGTTTTTT | CASSPLPGRGLTGELFF
TRBD1 | TRBJ1-4 | 13 | NA | TRBV3-1/TRBV3-2 | TGTGCCAGCAGCCAAGCAGAGGGACAGAAACTGTTTTTT | CASSQAEGQKLFF
NA | TRBJ1-1 | 16 | NA | TRBV4-1 | TGCGCCAGCAGCCAAGAGGGGGAGGCGCCTGACCCTGAAGCTTTCTTT | CASSQEGEAPDPEAFF
TRBD2 | TRBJ2-5 | 15 | NA | TRBV5-1 | TGCGCCAGCATCTTGACCGGCGGGGGGGCGGAGACCCAGTACTTC | CASILTGGGAETQYF
TRBD1 | TRBJ1-4 | 15 | NA | TRBV4-2 | TGTGCCAGCAGCCAGCAAAGGGACAGCTACGCGGAACTGTTTTTT | CASSQQRDSYAELFF
TRBD1 | TRBJ1-1 | 15 | NA | TRBV10-3 | TGTGCCACCAAACAGGGGGTGGAGATGAACACTGAAGCTTTCTTT | CATKQGVEMNTEAFF
NA | TRBJ2-7 | 13 | NA | TRBV20-1 | TGCAGTGCTAGTTTCGGGAGCTCCTACGAGCAGTACTTC | CSASFGSSYEQYF
TRBD1 | TRBJ2-3 | 14 | NA | TRBV6-5 | TGTGCCAGCACTGTGGCGAGGGGGCCAGATACGCAGTATTTT | CASTVARGPDTQYF
TRBD1 | TRBJ1-2 | 15 | NA | TRBV27 | TGTGCCAGCAGTCGCCCGGGACAGGGGCTCTATGGCTACACCTTC | CASSRPGQGLYGYTF
NA | TRBJ2-7 | 14 | NA | TRBV19 | TGTGCCAGTAGTTCTGGGCAGGGCTACTACGAGCAGTACTTC | CASSSGQGYYEQYF
TRBD1 | TRBJ1-4 | 14 | once | TRBV28 | TGTGCCAGCAGAACGACAGGGGGCGATGAAAAACTGTTTTTT | CASRTTGGDEKLFF
TRBD1 | TRBJ2-7 | 17 | NA | TRBV9 | TGTGCCAGCAGCCCGGGACAGGGGAGGTTGTTGTCCTACGAGCAGTACTTC | CASSPGQGRLLSYEQYF
NA | TRBJ1-1 | 15 | NA | TRBV12-5 | TGTGCTAGTGGTTTGAGTGGCAGGATGAACACTGAAGCTTTCTTT | CASGLSGRMNTEAFF
TRBD2 | TRBJ2-3 | 14 | NA | TRBV24-1 | TGTGCCACCAGTTTAGCGGGGGGTACAGATACGCAGTATTTT | CATSLAGGTDTQYF
NA | TRBJ2-2 | 18 | NA | TRBV7-2 | TGTGCCAGCAGCTTAGAACGTTGGGGGACAACGAGGACCGGGGAGCTGTTTTTT | CASSLERWGTTRTGELFF
NA | TRBJ1-6 | 15 | NA | TRBV5-1 | TGCGCCAGCAGCCCTTCGACAGGCGGGAATTCACCCCTCCACTTT | CASSPSTGGNSPLHF
NA | TRBJ1-1 | 14 | once | TRBV6-2/TRBV6-3 | TGTGCCAGCAGCTCACAGGGCAGTAACACTGAAGCTTTCTTT | CASSSQGSNTEAFF
TRBD2 | TRBJ2-1 | 14 | NA | TRBV29-1 | TGCAGTAGCGTGGGGACTAGCGGTCGGAATGAGCAGTTCTTC | CSSVGTSGRNEQFF
NA | TRBJ1-5 | 12 | NA | TRBV24-1 | TGTGCCACCTCGCAGGGGCTGGGGCCCCAGCATTTT | CATSQGLGPQHF
TRBD1 | TRBJ2-7 | 13 | NA | TRBV6-5 | TGTGCCAGCATTACCCCCGGGACAGGGTCTGAGTACTTC | CASITPGTGSEYF
NA | TRBJ1-2 | 14 | NA | TRBV6-5 | TGTGCCAGCCTCCCTAGGAAAAAGGAAGATGGCTACACCTTC | CASLPRKKEDGYTF
TRBD2 | TRBJ2-1 | 19 | NA | TRBV10-1 | TGCGCCAGCAGTTCCTCCAGGCTAGCGGGGGGCTACTCCTACAATGAGCAGTTCTTC | CASSSSRLAGGYSYNEQFF
TRBD2 | TRBJ2-3 | 16 | NA | TRBV5-1 | TGCGCCAGCAGCTCTCTGGGGCGGGGGATCGGAGATACGCAGTATTTT | CASSSLGRGIGDTQYF
NA | TRBJ1-1 | 15 | few | TRBV7-8 | TGTGCCAGCAGCTTGGACTTTGGAGGCAACACTGAAGCTTTCTTT | CASSLDFGGNTEAFF
NA | TRBJ2-5 | 13 | NA | TRBV29-1 | TGCAGCGTTGGCCCTAGCGATCCAGAGACCCAGTACTTC | CSVGPSDPETQYF
NA | TRBJ1-2 | 15 | NA | TRBV27 | TGTGCCAGCAGTCCGGGGGTCGGGGGGCGGTATGGCTACACCTTC | CASSPGVGGRYGYTF
NA | TRBJ1-2 | 17 | NA | TRBV3-1/TRBV3-2 | TGTGCCAGCAGCCCAAAGCACGGGGGTTACAGAGGCGATGGCTACACCTTC | CASSPKHGGYRGDGYTF
TRBD1 | TRBJ1-2 | 15 | NA | TRBV4-1 | TGCGCCAGCAGCCAAGAGCCGACAGGGTACTATGGCTACACCTTC | CASSQEPTGYYGYTF